The clone carrying this TCR beta chain has a handful of counts. What it binds is unknown. This sample is part of a study of human T cells and chemical hapten exposure. Study-wide results and caveats: Among TCRs, those above 1 in 1000 frequency were unaffected by DPC sensitization.

Specified time point: pre-sensitization, week 0. Treatment defined: therapeutic diphenylcyclopropenone sensitization with weekly scalp DPC. Researchers sampled blood before each patch test went on. Separate cDNA molecules received unique molecular identifiers, which the library attached to them. TCRdb itself ran the RACE reads through MiXCR, one entry per CDR3 protein. The sample contains more than 300,000 distinct CDR3 sequences, 5.5% of which appear only once. Germline V lookup: CDR1 SGHTA, CDR2 FQGTGA. V lost 0 bases and J 0 bases, leaving 6 bases between the germline ends. The length of the CDR3 is 15 residues.

This clonotype originated in a woman younger than 30 with alopecia areata. Some clones in this sample may be carry-over from other donors' samples. Sample: whole blood, taken in connection with sensitization to the hapten diphenylcyclopropenone (DPC). The chain couples TRBV7-3 to TRBJ2-1; D gene ambiguous. CDR3: CASSLTSSSYNEQFF. The CDR3 nucleotides are TGTGCCAGCAGCTTAACCTCCAGCTCCTACAATGAGCAGTTCTTC.